This entry describes one T cell receptor (beta chain). Original analysis: Reference gene primer amplification yielded estimated nucleated cell counts. TCRdb keeps only in-frame clones here, not all; method: immunoSEQ multiplex PCR. The V and J calls and clone size come from that table; D and trimming were worked out from the DNA. The sample holds 180,000 or so clones, about four fifths seen once. Participants came from some 26 US areas, aged about 18 to 89 years. In Cohort 3, a recovered donor had either two negative PCRs, clearance, or symptom resolution. This entry belongs to a study of blood T cell repertoires in COVID-19. This clonotype was obtained from a man between 45 and 60 years old who had recovered from COVID-19. The sample was PBMCs or T cells enriched from blood (not recorded which).

CDR3 protein: CASRDRGSTEAFF. The CDR3 DNA is TGTGCCAGCCGGGACAGGGGAAGCACTGAAGCTTTCTTT. The chain joins TRBV6-5 to TRBJ1-1, with 10 bases lining up with TRBD1. Germline lookup yields CDR1 MNHEY and CDR2 SVGAGI. This CDR3 has 13 residues. J lost 4 bases, V lost 8 bases, and 4 bases had no gene match.